This TCR beta chain was obtained from a study of tumor and adjacent non-tumor tissue in lung cancer. Study context: Stage I to III disease affected 10 men and 5 women aged about 31 to 85. The study, taken as a whole, reports: Top 100 clones took a larger repertoire share in normal lung.

A modified ARM-PCR protocol with three rounds of nested PCR amplified TCRbeta. TCRdb called the multiplex PCR reads again in MiXCR, with one record for every CDR3 protein. The sample has 120,000 or so distinct CDR3 sequences, around three fifths seen once. With respect to this clonotype: Antigen unknown. An end of the junction does not agree with germline; a read error may underlie this.

The template was RNA from unsorted bulk tissue. The CDR3 is made up of 11 amino acids. Germline V gives CDR1 SGHNT, CDR2 YENEEA. The origin of this receptor is a young man with non-small cell lung cancer. The material sequenced was lung tumor tissue. V gene TRBV11-3 combines with J gene TRBJ2-1, with D hard to call. CDR3 coding DNA: TGTGTCAGCAGCCCTCGAAATAAGCAGTTCTTC. This codes for CVSSPRNKQFF.